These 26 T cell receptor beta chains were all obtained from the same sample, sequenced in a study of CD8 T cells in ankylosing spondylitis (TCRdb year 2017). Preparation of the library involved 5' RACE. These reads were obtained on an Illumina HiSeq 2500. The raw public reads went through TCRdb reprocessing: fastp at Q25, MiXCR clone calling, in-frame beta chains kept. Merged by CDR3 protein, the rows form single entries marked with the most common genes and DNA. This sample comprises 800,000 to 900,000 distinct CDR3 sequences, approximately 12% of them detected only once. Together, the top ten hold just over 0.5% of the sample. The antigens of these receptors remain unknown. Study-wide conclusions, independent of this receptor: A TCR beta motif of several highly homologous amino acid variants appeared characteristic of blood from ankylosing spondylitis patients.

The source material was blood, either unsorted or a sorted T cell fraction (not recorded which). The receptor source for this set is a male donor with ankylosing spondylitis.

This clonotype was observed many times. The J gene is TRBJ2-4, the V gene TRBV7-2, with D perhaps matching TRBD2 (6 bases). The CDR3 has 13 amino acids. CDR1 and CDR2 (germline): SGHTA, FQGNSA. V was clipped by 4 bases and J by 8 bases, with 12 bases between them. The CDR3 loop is CASSSMPGDIQYF. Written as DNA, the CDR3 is TGTGCCAGCAGCTCCATGCCGGGGGACATTCAGTACTTC.

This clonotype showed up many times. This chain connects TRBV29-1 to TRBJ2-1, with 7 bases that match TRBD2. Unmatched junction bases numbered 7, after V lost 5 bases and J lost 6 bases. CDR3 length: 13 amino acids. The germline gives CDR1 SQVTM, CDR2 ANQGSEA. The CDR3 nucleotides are TGCAGCGTTAGACTAGCCGTTGTCAATGAGCAGTTCTTC. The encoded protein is CSVRLAVVNEQFF.

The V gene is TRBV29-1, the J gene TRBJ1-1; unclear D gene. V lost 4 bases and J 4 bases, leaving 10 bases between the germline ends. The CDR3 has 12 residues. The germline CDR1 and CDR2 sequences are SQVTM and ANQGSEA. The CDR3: CSVARGFTEAFF. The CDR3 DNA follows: TGCAGCGTTGCTCGGGGTTTCACTGAAGCTTTCTTT.

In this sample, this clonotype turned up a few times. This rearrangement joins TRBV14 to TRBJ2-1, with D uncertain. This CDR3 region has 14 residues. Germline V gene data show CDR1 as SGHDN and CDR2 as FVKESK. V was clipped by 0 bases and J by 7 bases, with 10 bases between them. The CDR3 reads CASSQEVGRNEQFF. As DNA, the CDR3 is TGTGCCAGCAGCCAAGAGGTAGGGCGGAATGAGCAGTTCTTC.

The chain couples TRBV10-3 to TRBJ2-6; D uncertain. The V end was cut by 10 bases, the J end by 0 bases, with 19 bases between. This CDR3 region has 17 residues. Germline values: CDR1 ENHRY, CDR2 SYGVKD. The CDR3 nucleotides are TGTGCCACTTCGAGAAGCAAAATTAGCTCTGGGGCCAACGTCCTGACTTTC. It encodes CATSRSKISSGANVLTF.

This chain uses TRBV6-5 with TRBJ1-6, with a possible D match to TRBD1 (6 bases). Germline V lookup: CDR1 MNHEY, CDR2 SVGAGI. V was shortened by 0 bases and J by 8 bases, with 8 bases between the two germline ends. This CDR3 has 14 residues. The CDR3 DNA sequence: TGTGCCAGCAGTTACTCAGGGGGGGATTCACCCCTCCACTTT. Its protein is CASSYSGGDSPLHF.

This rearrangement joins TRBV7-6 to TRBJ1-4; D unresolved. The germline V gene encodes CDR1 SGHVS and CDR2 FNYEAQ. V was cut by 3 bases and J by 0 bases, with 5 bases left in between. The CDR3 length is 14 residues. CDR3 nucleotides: TGTGCCAGCAGCTTGCGAACAACTAATGAAAAACTGTTTTTT. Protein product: CASSLRTTNEKLFF. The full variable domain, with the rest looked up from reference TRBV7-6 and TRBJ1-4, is GAGVSQSPRYKVTKRGQDVALRCDPISGHVSLYWYRQALGQGPEFLTYFNYEAQQDKSGLPNDRFSAERPEGSISTLTIQRTEQRDSAMYRCASSLRTTNEKLFFGSGTQLSVL.

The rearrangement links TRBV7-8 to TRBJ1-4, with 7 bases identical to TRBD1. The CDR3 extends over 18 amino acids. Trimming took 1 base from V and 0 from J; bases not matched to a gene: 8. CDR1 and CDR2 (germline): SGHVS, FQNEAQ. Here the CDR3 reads CASSLDRGGDSTNEKLFF. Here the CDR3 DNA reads TGTGCCAGCAGCTTAGACAGGGGAGGGGATTCAACTAATGAAAAACTGTTTTTT.

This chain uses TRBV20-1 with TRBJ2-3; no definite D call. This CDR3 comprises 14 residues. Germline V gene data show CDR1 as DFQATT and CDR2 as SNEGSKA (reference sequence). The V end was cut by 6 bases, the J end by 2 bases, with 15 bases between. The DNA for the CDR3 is TGCAGTGCCCTCCGCGGTTCCCCCACAGATACGCAGTATTTT. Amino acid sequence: CSALRGSPTDTQYF.

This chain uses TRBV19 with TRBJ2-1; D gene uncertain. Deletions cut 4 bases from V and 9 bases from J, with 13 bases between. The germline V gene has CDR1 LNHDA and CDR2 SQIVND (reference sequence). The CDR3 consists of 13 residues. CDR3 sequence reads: CASSTPPRTEQFF. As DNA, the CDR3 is TGTGCCAGTAGTACCCCCCCTAGAACTGAGCAGTTCTTC.

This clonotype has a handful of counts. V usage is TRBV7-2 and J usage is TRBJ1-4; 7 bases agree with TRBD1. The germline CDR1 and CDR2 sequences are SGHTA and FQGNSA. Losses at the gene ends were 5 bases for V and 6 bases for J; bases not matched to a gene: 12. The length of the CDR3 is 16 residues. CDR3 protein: CASSGPSSRGDEKLFF. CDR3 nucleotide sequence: TGTGCCAGCAGCGGACCCTCAAGCAGGGGGGATGAAAAACTGTTTTTT.

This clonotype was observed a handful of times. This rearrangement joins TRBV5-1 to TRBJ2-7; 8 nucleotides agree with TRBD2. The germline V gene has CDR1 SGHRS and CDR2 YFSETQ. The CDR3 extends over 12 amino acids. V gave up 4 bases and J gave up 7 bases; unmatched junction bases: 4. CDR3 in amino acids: CASSVAGREQYF. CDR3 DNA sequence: TGCGCCAGCAGCGTAGCGGGGAGAGAGCAGTACTTC.

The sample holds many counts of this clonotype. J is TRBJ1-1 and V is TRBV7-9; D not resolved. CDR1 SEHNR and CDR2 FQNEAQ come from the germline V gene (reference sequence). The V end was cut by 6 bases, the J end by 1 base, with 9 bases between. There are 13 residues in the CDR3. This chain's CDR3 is CASSSTRNTEAFF. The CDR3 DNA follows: TGTGCCAGCAGTTCCACAAGGAACACTGAAGCTTTCTTT. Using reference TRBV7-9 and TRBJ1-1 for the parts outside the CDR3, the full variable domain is DTGVSQNPRHKITKRGQNVTFRCDPISEHNRLYWYRQTLGQGPEFLTYFQNEAQLEKSRLLSDRFSAERPKGSFSTLEIQRTEQGDSAMYLCASSSTRNTEAFFGQGTRLTVV.

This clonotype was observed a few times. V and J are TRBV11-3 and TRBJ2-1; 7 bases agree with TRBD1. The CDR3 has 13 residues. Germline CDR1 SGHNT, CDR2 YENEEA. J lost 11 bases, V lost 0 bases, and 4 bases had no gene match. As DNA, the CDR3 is TGTGCCAGCAGCTTAGATGGACAGGAGAAGCAGTTCTTC. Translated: CASSLDGQEKQFF.

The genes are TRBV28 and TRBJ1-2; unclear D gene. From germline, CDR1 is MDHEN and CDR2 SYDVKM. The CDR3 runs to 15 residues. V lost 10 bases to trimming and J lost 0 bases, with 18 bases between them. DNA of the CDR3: TGTGCCACCTATCTTGGGTCACGAGCTAACTATGGCTACACCTTC. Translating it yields CATYLGSRANYGYTF.

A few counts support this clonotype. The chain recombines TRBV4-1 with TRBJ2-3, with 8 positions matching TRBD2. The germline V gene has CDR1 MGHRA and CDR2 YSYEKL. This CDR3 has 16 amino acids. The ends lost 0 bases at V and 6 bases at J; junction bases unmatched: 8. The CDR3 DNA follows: TGCGCCAGCAGCCAAGAACCAGCGGGGGCCTGGGATACGCAGTATTTT. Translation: CASSQEPAGAWDTQYF.

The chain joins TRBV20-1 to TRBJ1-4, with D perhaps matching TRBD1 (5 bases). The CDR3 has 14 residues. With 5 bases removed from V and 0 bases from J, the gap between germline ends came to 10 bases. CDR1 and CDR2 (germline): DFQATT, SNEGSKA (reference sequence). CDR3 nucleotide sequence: TGCAGTGCTTTTGCGACAGCAACTAATGAAAAACTGTTTTTT. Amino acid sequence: CSAFATATNEKLFF.

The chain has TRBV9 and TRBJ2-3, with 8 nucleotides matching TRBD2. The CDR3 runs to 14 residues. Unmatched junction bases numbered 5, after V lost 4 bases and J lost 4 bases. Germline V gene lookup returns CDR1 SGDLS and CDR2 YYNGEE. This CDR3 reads CASSLSGDPDTQYF. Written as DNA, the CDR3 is TGTGCCAGCAGCCTTAGCGGGGATCCAGATACGCAGTATTTT.

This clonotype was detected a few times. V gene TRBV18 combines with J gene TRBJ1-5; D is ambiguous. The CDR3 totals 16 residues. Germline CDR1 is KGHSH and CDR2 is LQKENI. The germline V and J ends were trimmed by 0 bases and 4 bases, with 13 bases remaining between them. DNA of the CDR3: TGTGCCAGCTCACCACCGATCGACGGGAAAAATCAGCCCCAGCATTTT. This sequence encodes CASSPPIDGKNQPQHF.

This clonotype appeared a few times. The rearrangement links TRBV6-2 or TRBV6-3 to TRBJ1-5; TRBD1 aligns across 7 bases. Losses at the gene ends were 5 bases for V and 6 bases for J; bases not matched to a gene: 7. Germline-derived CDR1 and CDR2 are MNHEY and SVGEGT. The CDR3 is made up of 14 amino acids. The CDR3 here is CASSLRTGRQPQHF. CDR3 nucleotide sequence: TGTGCCAGCAGTCTTCGGACAGGACGTCAGCCCCAGCATTTT.

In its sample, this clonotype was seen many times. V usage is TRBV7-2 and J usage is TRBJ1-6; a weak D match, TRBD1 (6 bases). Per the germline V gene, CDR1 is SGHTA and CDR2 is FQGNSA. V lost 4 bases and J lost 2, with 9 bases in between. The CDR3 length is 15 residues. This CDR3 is CASSSGQPYNSPLHF. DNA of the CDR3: TGTGCCAGCAGCTCCGGACAGCCCTATAATTCACCCCTCCACTTT.

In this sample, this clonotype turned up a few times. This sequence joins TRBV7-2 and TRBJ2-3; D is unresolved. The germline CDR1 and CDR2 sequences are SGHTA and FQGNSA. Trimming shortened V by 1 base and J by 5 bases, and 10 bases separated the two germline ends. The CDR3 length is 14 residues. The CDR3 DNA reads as TGTGCCAGCAGCTTAGGAGCTCTAGGAGATACGCAGTATTTT. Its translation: CASSLGALGDTQYF.

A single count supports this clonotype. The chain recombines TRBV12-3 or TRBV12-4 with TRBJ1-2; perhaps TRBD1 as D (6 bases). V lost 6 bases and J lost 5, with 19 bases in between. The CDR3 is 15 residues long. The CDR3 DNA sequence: TGTGCCAGCAGAAACCGGGGGCGTCTGGTTTATGGCTACACCTTC. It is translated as CASRNRGRLVYGYTF.

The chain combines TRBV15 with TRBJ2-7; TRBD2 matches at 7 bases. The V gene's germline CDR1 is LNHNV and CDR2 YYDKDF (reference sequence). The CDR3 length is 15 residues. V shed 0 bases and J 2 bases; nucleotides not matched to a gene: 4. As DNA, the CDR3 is TGTGCCACCAGCAGAGATCTCGGGAGGACCTACGAGCAGTACTTC. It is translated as CATSRDLGRTYEQYF.

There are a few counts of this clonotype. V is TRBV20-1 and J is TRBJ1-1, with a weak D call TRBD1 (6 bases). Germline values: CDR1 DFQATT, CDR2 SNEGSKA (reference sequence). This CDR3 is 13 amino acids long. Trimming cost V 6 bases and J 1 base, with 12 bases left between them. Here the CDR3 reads CSATSGANTEAFF. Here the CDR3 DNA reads TGCAGTGCGACCTCAGGGGCGAACACTGAAGCTTTCTTT.

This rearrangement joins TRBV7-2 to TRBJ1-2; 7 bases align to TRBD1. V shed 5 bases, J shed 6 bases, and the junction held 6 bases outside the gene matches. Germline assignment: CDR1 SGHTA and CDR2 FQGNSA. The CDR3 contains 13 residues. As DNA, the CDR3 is TGTGCCAGCAGCCTTTTGACAGGGAATGGCTACACCTTC. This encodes CASSLLTGNGYTF.